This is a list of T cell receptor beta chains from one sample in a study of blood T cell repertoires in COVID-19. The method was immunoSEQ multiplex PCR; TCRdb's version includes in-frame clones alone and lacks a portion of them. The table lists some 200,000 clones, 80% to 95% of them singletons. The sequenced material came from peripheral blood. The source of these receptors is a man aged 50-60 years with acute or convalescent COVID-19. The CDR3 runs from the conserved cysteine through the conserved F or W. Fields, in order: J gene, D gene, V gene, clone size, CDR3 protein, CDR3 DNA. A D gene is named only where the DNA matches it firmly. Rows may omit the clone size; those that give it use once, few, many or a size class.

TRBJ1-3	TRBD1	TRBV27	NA	CASSLNFQGASGNTIYF	TGTGCCAGCAGCTTAAACTTTCAGGGGGCGTCAGGAAACACCATATATTTT
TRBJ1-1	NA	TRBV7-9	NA	CASSSRGTEAFF	TGTGCCAGCAGCTCCAGGGGAACTGAAGCTTTCTTT
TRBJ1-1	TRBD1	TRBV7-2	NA	CASSRTGGATEAFF	TGTGCCAGCAGCCGCACAGGGGGAGCCACTGAAGCTTTCTTT
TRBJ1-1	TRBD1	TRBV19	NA	CASMDRGYRTEAFF	TGTGCCAGTATGGACAGGGGATATCGCACTGAAGCTTTCTTT
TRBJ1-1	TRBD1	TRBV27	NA	CASRQGVLNTEAFF	TGTGCCAGCAGGCAGGGGGTTTTGAACACTGAAGCTTTCTTT
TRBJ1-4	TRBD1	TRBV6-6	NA	CASSYSGQGSEKLFF	TGTGCCAGCAGTTACTCTGGACAGGGCAGTGAAAAACTGTTTTTT
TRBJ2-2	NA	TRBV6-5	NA	CASSYQQGGGELFF	TGTGCCAGCAGTTACCAGCAGGGAGGCGGGGAGCTGTTTTTT
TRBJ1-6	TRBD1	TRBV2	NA	CASSGQEINSPLHF	TGTGCCAGCAGCGGACAGGAGATTAATTCACCCCTCCACTTT
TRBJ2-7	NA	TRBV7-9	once	CASSPTETDSYEQYF	TGTGCCAGCAGTCCTACGGAGACTGACTCCTACGAGCAGTACTTC
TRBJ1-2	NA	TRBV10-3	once	CAISSRDTDYGYTF	TGTGCCATCAGTTCCCGGGACACCGACTATGGCTACACCTTC
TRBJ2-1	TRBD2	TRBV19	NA	CASSAPTSGPYNEQFF	TGTGCCAGTAGTGCTCCGACTAGCGGGCCTTACAATGAGCAGTTCTTC
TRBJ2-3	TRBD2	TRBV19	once	CASRMTSVSTDTQYF	TGTGCCAGTAGGATGACTAGCGTGAGCACAGATACGCAGTATTTT
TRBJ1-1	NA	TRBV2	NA	CASSPAGGSDTEAFF	TGTGCCAGCAGCCCGGCCGGGGGGAGCGACACTGAAGCTTTCTTT
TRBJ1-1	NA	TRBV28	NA	CASASAGEAFF	TGTGCCAGCGCGTCGGCAGGTGAAGCTTTCTTT
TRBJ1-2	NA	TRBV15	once	CATSRDGGRYGYTF	TGTGCCACCAGCAGAGATGGTGGCCGATATGGCTACACCTTC
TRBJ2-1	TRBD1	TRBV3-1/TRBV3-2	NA	CASSQDGAGGRYNEQFF	TGTGCCAGCAGCCAAGATGGAGCAGGGGGAAGGTACAATGAGCAGTTCTTC
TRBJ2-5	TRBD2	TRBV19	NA	CASISGPGETQYF	TGTGCCAGTATTAGCGGGCCTGGGGAGACCCAGTACTTC
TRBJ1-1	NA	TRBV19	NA	CASSNLRGAVEAFF	TGTGCCAGTAGTAACTTGCGGGGGGCGGTTGAAGCTTTCTTT